This T cell receptor (beta chain) was obtained from a study of T cell changes during pregnancy in multiple sclerosis. TCRdb's table, derived via immunoSEQ multiplex PCR, lists solely in-frame clones and lacks some. This table has some 31,000 clones, approximately 90% appearing once. Germline CDR1 is SGHTA and CDR2 is FQGNSA. This CDR3 contains 14 residues. With 0 bases removed from V and 5 bases from J, the gap between germline ends came to 11 bases. This chain uses TRBV7-2 with TRBJ2-7, with D unclear. The receptor comes from a female donor with multiple sclerosis, enrolled in a pregnancy study. Sequencing was performed on CD8+ T cells from peripheral blood mononuclear cells, taken in the third trimester of pregnancy. DNA for the CDR3: TGTGCCAGCAGCTTAGCGATGCAGTATGACGAGCAGTACTTC. Encoded protein: CASSLAMQYDEQYF.